The sequence of this T cell receptor beta chain was determined in a study of T-cell memory formation after mild COVID-19. TCRdb passed the 5' RACE reads through MiXCR, listing each CDR3 protein once. There are just over 150,000 distinct CDR3 sequences in the sample; roughly 31% occur only once, and approximately 12% lies in the top ten. Specimen: PBMCs or a T cell subset sorted from them (not recorded which). The receptor was isolated from an adult woman who had mild COVID-19 (a few samples of this study predate the infection). Cell type and time point are not known.

The CDR3: CATSPGQENEKLFF. The CDR3 DNA is TGTGCCACCAGTCCGGGACAGGAGAATGAAAAACTGTTTTTT. V and J are TRBV15 and TRBJ1-4, with 8 nucleotides matching TRBD1. This CDR3 region has 14 residues. Germline CDR1 is LNHNV and CDR2 is YYDKDF (reference sequence). The trim removed 6 bases at V and 5 bases at J, leaving 5 bases unmatched.